The rows below give T cell receptor beta chains drawn from one sample of a study of metastatic and nonmetastatic thyroid tumors. TCRdb ran MiXCR on the PCR reads. The sample yields 13,000 to 15,000 clones, 3.6% seen once. Sample: tumor tissue. Every receptor here comes from a female donor with papillary thyroid cancer or a benign thyroid nodule (not recorded which). Some clones in this sample may be carry-over from other donors' samples. The CDR3 runs from the conserved cysteine through the conserved F or W. A D gene is named only where the DNA matches it firmly. For some rows the clone size is stated as once, few or many, or as a class when expanded; others skip it.

TRBJ1-2 | TRBV3-1 | . | TRBD1 | CASSQDDGTGYGYTF | TGTGCCAGCAGCCAAGATGACGGGACAGGCTATGGCTACACCTTC
TRBJ1-4 | TRBV28 | few | . | CASSLAGGGNEKLFF | TGTGCCAGCAGTCTCGCCGGGGGGGGAAATGAAAAACTGTTTTTT
TRBJ2-3 | TRBV29-1 | medium-sized | . | CSVETQDTQYF | TGCAGCGTTGAAACGCAGGATACGCAGTATTTT
TRBJ2-7 | TRBV7-2 | medium-sized | TRBD1 | CASSLPGQVLYEQYF | TGTGCCAGCAGCTTGCCGGGACAGGTACTCTACGAGCAGTACTTC
TRBJ2-1 | TRBV20-1 | . | TRBD2 | CSARVTSGTDEQFF | TGCAGTGCTAGAGTGACTAGCGGGACTGATGAGCAGTTCTTC
TRBJ1-6 | TRBV6-5 | . | . | CASSYRQINNSPLHF | TGTGCCAGCAGTTACCGGCAGATTAATAATTCACCCCTCCACTTT
TRBJ2-1 | TRBV19 | few | . | CASRPHHTGAGDEQFF | TGTGCCAGTCGCCCTCACCATACAGGGGCGGGAGATGAGCAGTTCTTC
TRBJ2-7 | TRBV12-3/TRBV12-4 | . | . | CASSRSWSYEQYF | TGTGCCAGCAGCCGGTCCTGGTCGTACGAGCAGTACTTC
TRBJ2-7 | TRBV20-1 | . | . | CSARDLLAEQYF | TGCAGTGCTAGAGACCTTCTAGCGGAGCAGTACTTC
TRBJ2-7 | TRBV5-5 | . | . | CASSFSVGGMTYEQYF | TGTGCCAGCAGCTTTAGCGTCGGCGGGATGACCTACGAGCAGTACTTC
TRBJ1-1 | TRBV14 | few | TRBD1 | CASSQRLSPGTGLATEAFF | TGTGCCAGCAGCCAACGACTAAGTCCCGGGACAGGGCTGGCTACTGAAGCTTTCTTT
TRBJ2-7 | TRBV20-1 | few | . | CSASGAVGSSYEQYF | TGCAGTGCTAGTGGGGCCGTTGGTAGCTCCTACGAGCAGTACTTC
TRBJ1-5 | TRBV30 | . | TRBD1 | CAWSVGRTGGGNQPQHF | TGTGCCTGGAGTGTAGGGCGAACAGGGGGCGGCAATCAGCCCCAGCATTTT
TRBJ1-2 | TRBV2 | . | . | CASKDRGGYGYTF | TGTGCCAGCAAAGACCGGGGGGGGTATGGCTACACCTTC
TRBJ1-2 | TRBV12-3/TRBV12-4 | few | . | CASSFSGARGYTF | TGTGCCAGCAGTTTTTCGGGGGCGCGGGGCTACACCTTC
TRBJ2-7 | TRBV28 | few | . | CASSLAAYEQYF | TGTGCCAGCAGTTTAGCGGCCTACGAGCAGTACTTC
TRBJ2-2 | TRBV5-1 | few | TRBD2 | CASTGLAGGAGELFF | TGCGCCAGCACCGGACTAGCGGGAGGGGCCGGGGAGCTGTTTTTT
TRBJ1-2 | TRBV7-3 | . | . | CASSPECGYGFGYTF | TGTGCCAGCAGCCCCGAGTGTGGGTACGGCTTTGGCTACACCTTC
TRBJ2-1 | TRBV5-5 | . | TRBD2 | CASSGAGLAHNEQFF | TGTGCCAGCTCGGGGGCGGGACTAGCCCACAATGAGCAGTTCTTC
TRBJ1-5 | TRBV19 | few | . | CASTIFFSTPSNQPQHF | TGTGCCAGTACGATTTTCTTTAGCACCCCTAGCAATCAGCCCCAGCATTTT
TRBJ1-6 | TRBV14 | . | . | CASRVVDNSPLHF | TGTGCCAGCAGGGTGGTGGATAATTCACCCCTCCACTTT
TRBJ2-7 | TRBV12-3/TRBV12-4 | . | . | CASSSIQVDEQYF | TGTGCCAGCAGTTCGATACAGGTGGACGAGCAGTACTTC
TRBJ1-1 | TRBV6-1 | many | . | CASSEATPGRGAFF | TGTGCCAGCAGTGAAGCGACCCCCGGGAGGGGAGCTTTCTTT
TRBJ1-2 | TRBV12-3/TRBV12-4 | few | . | CASSLEVLAESYGYTF | TGTGCCAGCAGTTTAGAAGTCCTGGCAGAAAGCTATGGCTACACCTTC
TRBJ2-3 | TRBV12-3/TRBV12-4 | few | . | CASSLGISDTQYF | TGTGCCAGCAGTTTAGGAATATCAGATACGCAGTATTTT
TRBJ2-3 | TRBV6-9 | . | . | CASSSPGAPEDTQYF | TGTGCCAGCAGTTCTCCGGGAGCTCCTGAAGATACGCAGTATTTT
TRBJ1-4 | TRBV12-3/TRBV12-4 | few | . | CASSTQGGNEKLFF | TGTGCCAGCAGTACACAGGGAGGTAATGAAAAACTGTTTTTT
TRBJ1-4 | TRBV6-1 | . | TRBD1 | CASSEAVGTGDEKLFF | TGTGCCAGCAGTGAAGCGGTGGGGACAGGGGATGAAAAACTGTTTTTT
TRBJ2-3 | TRBV2 | . | TRBD1 | CASLGGVRTDTQYF | TGTGCCAGCTTAGGGGGCGTCAGAACAGATACGCAGTATTTT
TRBJ2-7 | TRBV4-1 | . | TRBD1 | CASSRRTGPQYEQYF | TGCGCCAGCAGCCGCCGGACAGGGCCCCAATACGAGCAGTACTTC
TRBJ1-4 | TRBV20-1 | . | . | CSARTASEKLFF | TGCAGTGCCCGGACAGCCTCTGAAAAACTGTTTTTT
TRBJ2-7 | TRBV7-2 | . | TRBD2 | CASSLTSGSGYEQYF | TGTGCCAGCAGCTTGACTAGCGGGAGCGGGTACGAGCAGTACTTC
TRBJ2-2 | TRBV3-1 | few | . | CASSLSDSTGELFF | TGTGCCAGCAGCCTCTCGGACTCGACCGGGGAGCTGTTTTTT
TRBJ2-2 | TRBV2 | few | TRBD2 | CASSSGRVSPGELFF | TGTGCCAGCAGTAGCGGGAGAGTGTCCCCCGGGGAGCTGTTTTTT
TRBJ2-1 | TRBV20-1 | medium-sized | . | CSARDSGTRPNNEQFF | TGCAGTGCTAGAGATTCCGGGACGCGGCCCAACAATGAGCAGTTCTTC
TRBJ1-1 | TRBV20-1 | medium-sized | . | CSARDLAGSEAFF | TGCAGTGCTAGAGATCTGGCAGGGTCTGAAGCTTTCTTT
TRBJ2-1 | TRBV7-2 | few | . | CASSLDQGPYNEQFF | TGTGCCAGCAGCTTAGACCAGGGACCCTACAATGAGCAGTTCTTC
TRBJ2-7 | TRBV14 | few | . | CASSQGDGREYF | TGTGCCAGCAGCCAAGGTGACGGTAGGGAATACTTC
TRBJ2-7 | TRBV20-1 | . | . | CSVKGGVVYEQYF | TGCAGCGTCAAGGGGGGAGTCGTATACGAGCAGTACTTC
TRBJ1-2 | TRBV6-1 | few | TRBD1 | CASTNGQGDGYTF | TGTGCCAGCACTAACGGACAGGGGGATGGCTACACCTTC
TRBJ2-2 | TRBV19 | few | . | CASSMEGVETGELFF | TGTGCCAGTAGTATGGAGGGGGTAGAAACCGGGGAGCTGTTTTTT
TRBJ1-1 | TRBV2 | . | . | CASRGYSFEAFF | TGTGCCAGCAGGGGGTACAGCTTTGAAGCTTTCTTT
TRBJ2-1 | TRBV6-1 | . | . | CASSEANGGYNEQFF | TGTGCCAGCAGTGAAGCGAACGGGGGCTACAATGAGCAGTTCTTC
TRBJ2-7 | TRBV28 | . | TRBD2 | CASRSGGKREQYF | TGTGCCAGCAGATCGGGGGGAAAGAGGGAGCAGTACTTC
TRBJ1-6 | TRBV30 | . | . | CALTQEFHNSPLHF | TGTGCCTTGACTCAGGAGTTCCATAATTCACCCCTCCACTTT
TRBJ1-6 | TRBV6-2/TRBV6-3 | few | TRBD1 | CASSYQTGGSSYNSPLHF | TGTGCCAGCAGTTATCAAACAGGGGGCAGTTCCTATAATTCACCCCTCCACTTT
TRBJ1-6 | TRBV5-1 | few | . | CASSSGTSGVGSPLHF | TGCGCCAGCAGCTCCGGGACATCTGGTGTAGGCTCACCCCTCCACTTT
TRBJ2-7 | TRBV6-1 | hyperexpanded | . | CASIGGGTYEQYF | TGTGCCAGCATAGGTGGGGGAACCTACGAGCAGTACTTC
TRBJ2-1 | TRBV7-3 | few | . | CASSTPGAHEQFF | TGTGCCAGCAGCACCCCGGGAGCTCATGAGCAGTTCTTC
TRBJ2-1 | TRBV6-2/TRBV6-3 | few | . | CASSYSRTGGGEQFF | TGTGCCAGCAGTTACAGTAGGACAGGAGGGGGTGAGCAGTTCTTC
TRBJ1-2 | TRBV3-1 | medium-sized | TRBD1 | CASSQDKGQVHYGYTF | TGTGCCAGCAGCCAAGATAAGGGACAGGTGCACTATGGCTACACCTTC
TRBJ1-2 | TRBV6-2/TRBV6-3 | . | . | CASSQEVVGTNYGYTF | TGTGCCAGCAGTCAAGAAGTGGTCGGGACAAACTATGGCTACACCTTC
TRBJ1-1 | TRBV19 | . | . | CASIGGNINTEAFF | TGTGCCAGTATCGGGGGGAACATAAACACTGAAGCTTTCTTT
TRBJ2-5 | TRBV20-1 | few | . | CSARGGGTAQETQYF | TGCAGTGCTAGAGGGGGCGGGACCGCCCAAGAGACCCAGTACTTC